One sample yielded the 10 T cell receptor beta chains listed below, sequenced in a study of OX40 agonist ivuxolimab in advanced cancers. The library was made by the immunoSEQ multiplex PCR assay. In TCRdb, the immuneACCESS table is reduced to in-frame sequences with V and J assigned. These tables do not hold every clone; where another copy was compared, an unresolved V gene accounts for under half, and the others remain unexplained. For this sample there are about 50,000 clones; approximately 75% appear just once. In total, the top ten clones hold 2% to 3% of the sample. The specimen was CD4+ or CD8+ T cells sorted from blood, collected in a trial of the OX40 agonist ivuxolimab. The receptors stem from an adult with an advanced solid tumor such as melanoma, head and neck, liver or kidney cancer.

The J gene is TRBJ2-3, the V gene TRBV5-8, with D uncertain. Germline assignment: CDR1 SGHTS and CDR2 YDEGEE. Trimming pared 2 bases from V and 1 base from J, leaving 11 bases between. The CDR3 is 15 residues long. In DNA form, the CDR3 reads TGTGCCAGCAGCTTTAAAAACAGACGCACAGATACGCAGTATTTT. Translated: CASSFKNRRTDTQYF.

The CDR3 spells CASSLDLGPYNEQFF. The CDR3 nucleotides read TGTGCCAGCAGCTTAGATCTGGGGCCCTACAATGAGCAGTTCTTC. V usage is TRBV11-2 and J usage is TRBJ2-1; tentative D call: TRBD1 (5 bases). CDR3 length: 15 residues. The germline V gene encodes CDR1 SGHAT and CDR2 FQNNGV. V was clipped by 0 bases and J by 2 bases, with 8 bases between them.

V gene TRBV13 combines with J gene TRBJ1-1; D not resolved. The V and J ends lost 0 bases and 7 bases respectively, with 9 bases between them. This CDR3 is built from 13 residues. Germline V lookup: CDR1 PRHDT, CDR2 FYEKMQ (reference sequence). DNA of the CDR3: TGTGCCAGCAGCTTAGGGGTAGGATTTGAAGCTTTCTTT. Translation: CASSLGVGFEAFF. Filled out from reference TRBV13 and TRBJ1-1, the complete variable domain reads AAGVIQSPRHLIKEKRETATLKCYPIPRHDTVYWYQQGPGQDPQFLISFYEKMQSDKGSIPDRFSAQQFSDYHSELNMSSLELGDSALYFCASSLGVGFEAFFGQGTRLTVV.

The chain carries TRBV23-1 and TRBJ1-1; D may be TRBD1 (5 bases). TRBV23-1 counts as an open reading frame of uncertain function. CDR3 length: 12 amino acids. The V end lost 3 bases, the J end lost 4 bases, and 6 bases lay between the germline ends. Written as DNA, the CDR3 is TGCGCCAGCAGTCATGGGGGCACTGAAGCTTTCTTT. Protein product: CASSHGGTEAFF.

This rearrangement joins TRBV18 to TRBJ2-7, with D possibly being TRBD1 (5 bases). CDR3 length equals 17 residues. With 2 bases removed from V and 3 bases from J, the gap between germline ends came to 20 bases. Germline assignment: CDR1 KGHSH and CDR2 LQKENI. The CDR3 spells CASSPTPTKGRGYEQYF. In DNA, the CDR3 is TGTGCCAGCTCACCAACTCCCACAAAGGGGCGAGGCTACGAGCAGTACTTC.

The CDR3 loop reads CASRAPGTYEQYF. CDR3 sequence (DNA): TGTGCCAGCAGGGCCCCAGGGACCTACGAGCAGTACTTC. The rearrangement joins TRBV6-1 to TRBJ2-7; possibly TRBD1 for D (5 bases). The CDR3 has 13 amino acids. The germline gives CDR1 MNHNS, CDR2 SASEGT. The ends were cut back, 6 bases at V and 2 bases at J, with 11 bases in the middle.

The chain couples TRBV6-6 to TRBJ2-1, with D uncertain. Germline loops: CDR1 MNHNY, CDR2 SVGAGI (reference sequence). The CDR3 runs to 12 residues. V was clipped by 2 bases and J by 7 bases, with 6 bases between them. The CDR3 sequence is CASSYKGNEQFF. CDR3 nucleotides: TGTGCCAGCAGTTACAAGGGAAATGAGCAGTTCTTC.

This sequence joins TRBV28 and TRBJ1-5, with no clear D. V was trimmed by 1 base and J by 10 bases, leaving 8 bases between them. Germline V lookup: CDR1 MDHEN, CDR2 SYDVKM. The CDR3 totals 12 residues. The CDR3 here is CASSLLEDPQHF. The CDR3 DNA follows: TGTGCCAGCAGTTTATTGGAGGACCCCCAGCATTTT.

The J gene is TRBJ2-2, the V gene TRBV2, with D tentatively TRBD2 (5 bases). Germline V CDR1 and CDR2: SNHLY, FYNNEI. Trimming cost V 2 bases and J 6 bases, with 16 bases left between them. There are 16 residues in the CDR3. DNA for the CDR3: TGTGCCAGCAGTGAATGGGAGTTGAGTGTGGCCGGGGAGCTGTTTTTT. Protein sequence: CASSEWELSVAGELFF. The variable domain in full, completed from reference TRBV2 and TRBJ2-2, reads EPEVTQTPSHQVTQMGQEVILRCVPISNHLYFYWYRQILGQKVEFLVSFYNNEISEKSEIFDDQFSVERPDGSNFTLKIRSTKLEDSAMYFCASSEWELSVAGELFFGEGSRLTVL.

The V call is TRBV27, the J call TRBJ2-6, with 7 positions matching TRBD2. The CDR3 extends over 18 amino acids. The germline CDR1 and CDR2 sequences are MNHEY and SMNVEV (reference sequence). V dropped 0 bases and J dropped 1; count of bases not matched to a gene: 6. The CDR3: CASSLSAGRVSGANVLTF. The CDR3 DNA sequence: TGTGCCAGCAGTTTATCGGCAGGGAGGGTATCTGGGGCCAACGTCCTGACTTTC.